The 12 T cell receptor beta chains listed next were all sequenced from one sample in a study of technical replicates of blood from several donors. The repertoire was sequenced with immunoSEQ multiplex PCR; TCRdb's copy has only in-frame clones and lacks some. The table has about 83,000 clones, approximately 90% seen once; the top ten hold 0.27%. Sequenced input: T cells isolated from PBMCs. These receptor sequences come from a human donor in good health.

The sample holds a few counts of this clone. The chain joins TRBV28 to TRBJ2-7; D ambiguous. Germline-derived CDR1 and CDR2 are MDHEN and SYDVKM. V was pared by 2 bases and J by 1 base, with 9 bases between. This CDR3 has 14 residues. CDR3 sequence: CASSLNVGSYEQYF. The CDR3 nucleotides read TGTGCCAGCAGTTTAAATGTCGGGTCCTACGAGCAGTACTTC.

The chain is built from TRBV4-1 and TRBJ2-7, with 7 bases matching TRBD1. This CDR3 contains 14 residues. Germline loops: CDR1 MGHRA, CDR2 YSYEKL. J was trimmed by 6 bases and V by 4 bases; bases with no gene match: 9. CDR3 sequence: CASSPGQHLVEQYF. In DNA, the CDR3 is TGCGCCAGCAGCCCGGGACAGCATTTGGTCGAGCAGTACTTC.

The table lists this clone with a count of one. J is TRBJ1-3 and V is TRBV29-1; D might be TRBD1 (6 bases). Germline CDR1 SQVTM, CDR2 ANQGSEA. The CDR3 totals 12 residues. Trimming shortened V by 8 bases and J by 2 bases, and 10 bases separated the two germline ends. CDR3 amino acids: CSIQGTGNTIYF. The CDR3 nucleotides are TGCAGCATACAGGGTACTGGAAACACCATATATTTT.

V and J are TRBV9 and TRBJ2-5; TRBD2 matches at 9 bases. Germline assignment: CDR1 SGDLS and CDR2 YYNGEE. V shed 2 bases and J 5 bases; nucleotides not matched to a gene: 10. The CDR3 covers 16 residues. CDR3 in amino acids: CASSVPRGGADETQYF. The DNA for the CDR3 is TGTGCCAGCAGCGTTCCCCGCGGGGGGGCCGATGAGACCCAGTACTTC.

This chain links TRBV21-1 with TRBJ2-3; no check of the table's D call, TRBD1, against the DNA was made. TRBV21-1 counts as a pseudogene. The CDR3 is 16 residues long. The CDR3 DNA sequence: TGTGCCAGCAGCATCAAATACAGGGAGAGCACAGATACGCAGTATTTT. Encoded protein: CASSIKYRESTDTQYF.

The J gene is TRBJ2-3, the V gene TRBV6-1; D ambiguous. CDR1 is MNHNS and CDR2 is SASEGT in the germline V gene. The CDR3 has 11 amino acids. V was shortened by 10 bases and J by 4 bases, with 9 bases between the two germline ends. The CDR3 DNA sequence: TGTGCCACCACACAACCAGATACGCAGTATTTT. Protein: CATTQPDTQYF.

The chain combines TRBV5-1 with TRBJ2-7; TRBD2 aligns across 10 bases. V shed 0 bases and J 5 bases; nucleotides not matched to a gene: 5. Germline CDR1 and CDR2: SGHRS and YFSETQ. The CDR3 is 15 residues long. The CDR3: CASSLETSGRHEQYF. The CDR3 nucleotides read TGCGCCAGCAGCTTGGAGACTAGCGGGCGACACGAGCAGTACTTC.

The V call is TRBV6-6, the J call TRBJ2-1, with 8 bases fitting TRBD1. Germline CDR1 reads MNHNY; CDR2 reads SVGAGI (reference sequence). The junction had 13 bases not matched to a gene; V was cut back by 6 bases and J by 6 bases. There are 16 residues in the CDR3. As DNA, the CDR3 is TGTGCCAGCAGCAACCCCGCCGGGACAGGTATCAATGAGCAGTTCTTC. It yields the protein CASSNPAGTGINEQFF.

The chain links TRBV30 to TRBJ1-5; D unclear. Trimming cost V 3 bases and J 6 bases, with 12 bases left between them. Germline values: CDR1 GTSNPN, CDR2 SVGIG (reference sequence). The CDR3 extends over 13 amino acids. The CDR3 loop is CAWRASSGQPQHF. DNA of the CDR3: TGTGCCTGGAGGGCCTCCTCGGGTCAGCCCCAGCATTTT.

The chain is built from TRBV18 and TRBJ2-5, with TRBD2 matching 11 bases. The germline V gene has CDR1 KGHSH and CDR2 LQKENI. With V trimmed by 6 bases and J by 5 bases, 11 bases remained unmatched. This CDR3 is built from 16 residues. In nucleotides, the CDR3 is TGTGCCAGCTCCTCTACGTTGACTAGCGGGATGGAGACCCAGTACTTC. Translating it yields CASSSTLTSGMETQYF.

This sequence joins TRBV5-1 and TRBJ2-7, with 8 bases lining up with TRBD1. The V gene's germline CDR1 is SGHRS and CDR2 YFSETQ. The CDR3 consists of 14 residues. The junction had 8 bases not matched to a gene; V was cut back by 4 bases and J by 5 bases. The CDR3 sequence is CASSGGQGRHEQYF. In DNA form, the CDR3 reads TGCGCCAGCAGCGGAGGACAGGGTCGCCACGAGCAGTACTTC.

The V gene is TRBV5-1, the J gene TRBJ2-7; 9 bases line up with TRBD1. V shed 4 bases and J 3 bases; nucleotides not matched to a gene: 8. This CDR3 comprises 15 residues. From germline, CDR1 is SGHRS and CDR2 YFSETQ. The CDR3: CASSIRQGGRYEQYF. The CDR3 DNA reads TGCGCCAGCAGCATTCGACAGGGGGGTCGCTACGAGCAGTACTTC. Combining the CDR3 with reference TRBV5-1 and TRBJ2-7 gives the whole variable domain KAGVTQTPRYLIKTRGQQVTLSCSPISGHRSVSWYQQTPGQGLQFLFEYFSETQRNKGNFPGRFSGRQFSNSRSEMNVSTLELGDSALYLCASSIRQGGRYEQYFGPGTRLTVT.